This T cell receptor beta chain was documented in a study of blood T cell repertoires in COVID-19. Study overall: The United States, Italy and Spain supplied acute and convalescent COVID-19 samples. T cells, B-cell-depleted T cells, or PBMCs supplied cDNA or gDNA.

This CDR3 comprises 17 residues. V was clipped by 4 bases and J by 0 bases; unmatched bases: 8. The protocol was immunoSEQ multiplex PCR, while the TCRdb copy is restricted to in-frame clones and leaves out a portion. The sample lists almost 500,000 clones, about 85% occurring once. The sequenced material came from PBMCs or T cells enriched from blood (not recorded which). The source of this sequence is an older woman who had recovered from COVID-19. The V and J genes are TRBV5-3 and TRBJ1-4; 8 nucleotides line up with TRBD1. TRBV5-3 is noted as an ORF with a role that remains uncertain. CDR3 protein: CARSLGQVRSTNEKLFF. Here the CDR3 DNA reads TGTGCCAGAAGCCTGGGACAGGTCAGGTCAACTAATGAAAAACTGTTTTTT.